Sequencing of this T cell receptor (beta chain) was carried out in a study of blood T cell repertoires in COVID-19 (TCRdb year 2020). With regard to the full study: The collaborator samples originated in the United States, Italy and Spain and spanned the acute and convalescent phases of COVID-19. The prospective study material was composed of cDNA or gDNA derived from T cells, B-cell-depleted T cells, or PBMCs. Subjects who had been exposed to COVID-19, were actively infected with it, or had recovered from it provided the deeply sampled blood TCRbeta repertoires that made up the dataset. The repertoires were released in a freely available public database meant as a resource for research on the immune response to SARS-CoV-2. Samples were obtained from the ongoing ImmuneRACE study (first 160 participants) and from 950 to 1,500 subjects provided by 6 global collaborators. Sample metadata almost always included a de-identified subject ID, COVID-19 status, age in years and sex. HLA class I and class II types, where available, came from metadata supplied by the sample provider rather than from assay-based typing.

Whole blood was collected in K2EDTA tubes by collaborating institutions according to the institutions' own protocols. For TCRbeta analysis, collaborators shipped samples as frozen whole blood, isolated PBMCs, or DNA extracted from either of those sample types. TCRbeta CDR3 regions were amplified from genomic DNA by means of the immunoSEQ Assay, a bias-controlled multiplex PCR. In the source study's methods: Within the assay, amplification of reference gene primers was used to estimate how many nucleated cells each sample contained. To quantify the absolute abundance of each unique TCRbeta CDR3 rearrangement, sequence reads were collapsed and filtered. Productive Simpson clonality was computed per sample as the square root of Simpson's diversity index over productive rearrangements. TCRdb's version of the immuneACCESS table is confined to in-frame rearrangements and falls short of the full clone set. An unresolved V gene accounts for under half of the shortfall where checked; the remainder is of unknown origin. V and J calls and clone size follow that table, whereas D and trimming were derived from the DNA. The sample table contains around 140,000 clones; only one count was recorded for roughly 84% of them. About 1.5% of the sample belongs to the ten largest clones.

Clipping removes 3 bases from V and 6 bases from J, with 7 as the unmatched junction base count. The germline V gene encodes CDR1 SGHRS and CDR2 YFSETQ. The CDR3, from cysteine to phenylalanine, totals 14 residues. The kept DNA is CDR3 alone, 42 bases in frame from the first base. Here is what the overall study found, with its caveats: The quantity of clinical and demographic metadata differed by source and by participant and was supplied without curation.

Points on this clone: Its binding antigen is unknown. Base qualities are not at hand, and no much larger clone is one base apart.

The chain is encoded by TRBV5-1 joined to TRBJ2-7; 9 junctional bases match TRBD1. The TCR sequence derives from a man in his fifties or sixties with acute or convalescent COVID-19. Sequencing was carried out using peripheral blood. The CDR3 region reads CASSYTGGVGEQYF. The sequenced DNA is TGCGCCAGCAGCTACACAGGGGGCGTCGGCGAGCAGTACTTC.